Below are 28 T cell receptor beta chains sequenced from a single sample in a study of glioma-infiltrating T cells after dendritic cell vaccination. Sequencing used immunoSEQ multiplex PCR; TCRdb keeps in-frame clones, though not all of them. The repertoire holds tens of thousands of clones, with roughly 79% as singletons. The starting material was blood, obtained before dendritic cell vaccination. The receptors originated from a human donor with glioblastoma.

V usage is TRBV27 and J usage is TRBJ2-7; 11 nucleotides align to TRBD1. Germline V CDR1 and CDR2: MNHEY, SMNVEV (reference sequence). Losses at the gene ends were 5 bases for V and 3 bases for J; bases not matched to a gene: 6. The CDR3 is 15 amino acids. CDR3 DNA sequence: TGTGCCAGCAGTCCTGGACAGGGGGCTTTCTACGAGCAGTACTTC. Encoded protein: CASSPGQGAFYEQYF.

J is TRBJ2-5 and V is TRBV21-1; the DNA was not used to check the table's D call, TRBD2. TRBV21-1 is reported as a pseudogene. The CDR3 is 15 amino acids. The CDR3, as DNA: TGTGCCAGCAGCAAAGTGGGCGGGGGCCAAGAGACCCAGTACTTC. Its translation is CASSKVGGGQETQYF.

V is TRBV5-8 and J is TRBJ2-7; 7 nucleotides line up with TRBD1. The ends lost 4 bases at V and 1 base at J; junction bases unmatched: 2. The germline CDR1 and CDR2 sequences are SGHTS and YDEGEE. CDR3 size: 13 residues. CDR3 in amino acids: CASSRTGSYEQYF. As DNA, the CDR3 is TGTGCCAGCAGCCGGACAGGTTCCTACGAGCAGTACTTC.

The chain couples TRBV28 to TRBJ2-7, with TRBD2 identical over 7 bases. The CDR3 length is 15 residues. Trimming removed 5 bases from V and 5 bases from J; junction bases left unmatched: 12. Germline assignment: CDR1 MDHEN and CDR2 SYDVKM. CDR3 sequence reads: CASSPFGTIHHEQYF. CDR3 nucleotide sequence: TGTGCCAGCAGTCCCTTTGGGACTATTCACCACGAGCAGTACTTC. The full variable domain, in which reference TRBV28 and TRBJ2-7 provide the parts outside the CDR3, is DVKVTQSSRYLVKRTGEKVFLECVQDMDHENMFWYRQDPGLGLRLIYFSYDVKMKEKGDIPEGYSVSREKKERFSLILESASTNQTSMYLCASSPFGTIHHEQYFGPGTRLTVT.

Only a few counts were recorded for this clone. The chain is built from TRBV6-4 and TRBJ1-5; no firm D call. V was shortened by 8 bases and J by 1 base, with 24 bases between the two germline ends. Germline V gene lookup returns CDR1 MRHNA and CDR2 SNTAGT. The CDR3 runs 18 residues. The CDR3 is CASDTGDGIFGSNQPQHF. The DNA of the CDR3 is TGTGCCAGCGATACCGGGGATGGTATTTTCGGAAGCAATCAGCCCCAGCATTTT.

The rearrangement joins TRBV12-5 to TRBJ2-1; D uncertain. V was clipped by 7 bases and J by 3 bases, with 16 bases between them. The CDR3 runs 15 residues. CDR1 and CDR2 from the germline V gene are LGHNT and FRNRAP. CDR3 in amino acids: CASARAVDRYNEQFF. DNA for the CDR3: TGTGCTAGTGCCCGCGCGGTAGATCGCTACAATGAGCAGTTCTTC.

The chain employs TRBV9 and TRBJ2-3; TRBD1 might be the D (5 bases). This CDR3 region has 14 residues. Germline assignment: CDR1 SGDLS and CDR2 YYNGEE. Trimming shortened V by 4 bases and J by 5 bases, and 14 bases separated the two germline ends. This chain's CDR3 is CASSPAQGIDTQYF. The CDR3 DNA reads as TGTGCCAGCAGCCCTGCCCAGGGAATAGATACGCAGTATTTT.

This chain links TRBV5-8 with TRBJ1-6; 9 bases line up with TRBD1. V was pared by 5 bases and J by 1 base, with 7 bases of the junction left unmatched. This CDR3 spans 17 amino acids. The germline V gene has CDR1 SGHTS and CDR2 YDEGEE. DNA of the CDR3: TGTGCCAGCAGAAACCGACAGGGGGGGTCCTATAATTCACCCCTCCACTTT. Its translation is CASRNRQGGSYNSPLHF.

The CDR3 nucleotides read TGTGCCAGTAGTATCCCCCCTCAGGGTGCGGCTTTCTTT. Amino acids: CASSIPPQGAAFF. This chain uses TRBV19 with TRBJ1-1, with a tentative D call TRBD1 (5 bases). This CDR3 region has 13 residues. V was cut by 3 bases and J by 11 bases, with 16 bases left in between. Germline V gene data show CDR1 as LNHDA and CDR2 as SQIVND (reference sequence).

This clone occurred once. The chain recombines TRBV27 with TRBJ2-4, with D possibly matching TRBD2 (6 bases). The CDR3 loop spans 16 amino acids. The V gene's germline CDR1 is MNHEY and CDR2 SMNVEV (reference sequence). V was clipped by 6 bases and J by 1 base, with 16 bases between them. The CDR3 region has the DNA TGTGCCAGCAGCCCAAGGGCTGGGGGGGCCAAAAACATTCAGTACTTC. It encodes CASSPRAGGAKNIQYF.

V gene TRBV6-5 combines with J gene TRBJ2-7; 9 bases line up with TRBD1. V was clipped by 9 bases and J by 2 bases; unmatched bases: 11. The CDR3 contains 15 residues. Germline assignment: CDR1 MNHEY and CDR2 SVGAGI. CDR3 protein: CASKLGGTGTYEQYF. The CDR3 coding sequence is TGTGCCAGTAAACTCGGCGGGACAGGGACCTACGAGCAGTACTTC.

The chain couples TRBV11-2 to TRBJ2-5; 13 bases line up with TRBD2. J lost 2 bases, V lost 5 bases, and 8 bases had no gene match. Germline V gene lookup returns CDR1 SGHAT and CDR2 FQNNGV. CDR3 length: 17 residues. Written as DNA, the CDR3 is TGTGCCAGCAGCCGAACTAGCGGGGGGGTTTCGCAAGAGACCCAGTACTTC. Amino acid sequence: CASSRTSGGVSQETQYF.

This sequence joins TRBV7-9 and TRBJ2-1; the match to TRBD2 covers 7 bases. The CDR3 is made up of 15 amino acids. From germline, CDR1 is SEHNR and CDR2 FQNEAQ (reference sequence). V dropped 5 bases and J dropped 6; count of bases not matched to a gene: 10. The CDR3 sequence is CASSNPGTTLNEQFF. In DNA form, the CDR3 reads TGTGCCAGCAGCAACCCCGGGACTACGCTCAATGAGCAGTTCTTC. Using reference TRBV7-9 and TRBJ2-1 for the parts outside the CDR3, the full variable domain is DTGVSQNPRHKITKRGQNVTFRCDPISEHNRLYWYRQTLGQGPEFLTYFQNEAQLEKSRLLSDRFSAERPKGSFSTLEIQRTEQGDSAMYLCASSNPGTTLNEQFFGPGTRLTVL.

V is TRBV5-5 and J is TRBJ1-5; D gene ambiguous. The CDR3 loop spans 16 amino acids. The ends were cut back, 1 base at V and 1 base at J, with 12 bases in the middle. Germline V gives CDR1 SGHKS, CDR2 YYEKEE (reference sequence). CDR3 loop: CASSLRPGGSNQPQHF. The DNA of the CDR3 is TGTGCCAGCAGCTTGCGGCCGGGTGGGAGCAATCAGCCCCAGCATTTT.

The chain is built from TRBV7-2 and TRBJ2-5, with a weak D call TRBD2 (6 bases). Germline-derived CDR1 and CDR2 are SGHTA and FQGNSA. Trimming left V 1 base short and J 1 base short, with 10 bases between. CDR3 length: 15 residues. CDR3 sequence (DNA): TGTGCCAGCAGCTTAGTAGCGGCACGCCAAGAGACCCAGTACTTC. Translation gives CASSLVAARQETQYF. Full variable domain (missing parts from reference TRBV7-2 and TRBJ2-5): GAGVSQSPSNKVTEKGKDVELRCDPISGHTALYWYRQSLGQGLEFLIYFQGNSAPDKSGLPSDRFSAERTGGSVSTLTIQRTQQEDSAVYLCASSLVAARQETQYFGPGTRLLVL.

This clone has more than one count but fewer than ten. The chain employs TRBV6-4 and TRBJ2-1, with 10 positions matching TRBD2. Germline CDR1 and CDR2: MRHNA and SNTAGT. Unmatched junction bases numbered 6, after V lost 4 bases and J lost 6 bases. The CDR3 runs 15 residues. CDR3 in DNA: TGTGCCAGCAGTGGGGTTAGCGGGGGGATCAATGAGCAGTTCTTC. This gives the protein CASSGVSGGINEQFF.

The CDR3 DNA sequence: TGTGCCAGCAGCTTAGTAACGGCGGGAGGGAACACTGAAGCTTTCTTT. Translating it yields CASSLVTAGGNTEAFF. The chain carries TRBV7-2 and TRBJ1-1, with unresolved D. Germline V gene sequence: CDR1 SGHTA, CDR2 FQGNSA. This CDR3 has 16 residues. The V end lost 1 base, the J end lost 1 base, and 13 bases lay between the germline ends.

The V and J genes are TRBV10-3 and TRBJ2-7; possibly TRBD2 for D (6 bases). Germline lookup yields CDR1 ENHRY and CDR2 SYGVKD. The CDR3 spans 13 residues. Trimming took off 11 bases at V and 4 bases at J, with 18 bases between the two ends. The CDR3 protein is CAARAGIDYEQYF. The DNA for the CDR3 is TGTGCCGCTAGGGCGGGGATCGATTACGAGCAGTACTTC.

V gene TRBV20-1 combines with J gene TRBJ1-3; no clear D. Trimming cost V 6 bases and J 4 bases, with 7 bases left between them. CDR1 is DFQATT, CDR2 SNEGSKA, per germline (reference sequence). The CDR3 length is 11 residues. DNA of the CDR3: TGCAGTGCCGAACAGGGAAACACCATATATTTT. As protein: CSAEQGNTIYF.

By share of the sample, this clone is medium-sized (0.01 to 0.1%). Other nucleotide sequences from this sample produce the same CDR3. The V and J genes are TRBV5-3 and TRBJ1-6; 9 nucleotides agree with TRBD1. TRBV5-3 is classed as an ORF, of uncertain function. The CDR3 sequence is 19 residues long. Germline trimming cut 4 bases from V and 0 bases from J; bases unmatched to any gene: 11. The CDR3 reads CARSPWTGAKSSYNSPLHF. The CDR3 nucleotides read TGTGCCAGAAGCCCCTGGACAGGGGCAAAAAGCTCCTATAATTCACCCCTCCACTTT.

This chain uses TRBV9 with TRBJ2-3; 12 positions agree with TRBD2. The CDR3 sequence is 19 residues long. Losses at the gene ends were 0 bases for V and 5 bases for J; bases not matched to a gene: 13. CDR1 and CDR2 (germline): SGDLS, YYNGEE. The CDR3 sequence: CASSVGQLAGGTGGDTQYF. The CDR3 bases are TGTGCCAGCAGCGTAGGGCAACTAGCGGGGGGAACAGGGGGAGATACGCAGTATTTT.

This chain connects TRBV12-5 to TRBJ1-2; D is unclear. Trimming took 5 bases from V and 3 from J, leaving 10 bases between them. Germline V gene data show CDR1 as LGHNT and CDR2 as FRNRAP. The length of the CDR3 is 13 residues. CDR3 residues: CASGITDYYGYTF. CDR3 DNA: TGTGCTAGTGGTATCACAGATTACTATGGCTACACCTTC.

The chain uses TRBV2 and TRBJ2-2; 11 bases map to TRBD2. The J segment lost 5 bases and the V segment lost 6 bases, leaving 5 bases of the junction unmatched. This CDR3 spans 15 amino acids. The V gene's germline CDR1 is SNHLY and CDR2 FYNNEI. CDR3 residues: CASRVSGGGTGELFF. The CDR3 nucleotides are TGTGCCAGCAGAGTTAGCGGGGGGGGGACCGGGGAGCTGTTTTTT.

V gene TRBV6-4 combines with J gene TRBJ1-5, with 8 bases that match TRBD1. The CDR3 loop spans 21 amino acids. The V gene end was trimmed by 0 bases and the J gene end by 0 bases; junction bases not matched to a gene: 16. In germline, CDR1 is MRHNA, CDR2 SNTAGT. CDR3 DNA: TGTGCCAGCAGTGACTCGATGGGCAGGGGGCAAAAGTTATATAGCAATCAGCCCCAGCATTTT. Encoded protein: CASSDSMGRGQKLYSNQPQHF.

This rearrangement joins TRBV28 to TRBJ1-5, with a tentative D call TRBD1 (6 bases). This CDR3 is built from 14 residues. Germline CDR1 and CDR2: MDHEN and SYDVKM. Trimming removed 4 bases at V and 5 bases at J, with 12 bases between. CDR3 sequence: CASSSPPGDQPQHF. The CDR3 DNA follows: TGTGCCAGCAGTTCCCCCCCAGGGGATCAGCCCCAGCATTTT.

The V and J genes are TRBV11-3 and TRBJ1-2; D may be TRBD1 (5 bases). This CDR3 has 16 residues. The V gene lost 5 bases and the J gene lost 3 bases, with 19 bases spanning the gap. Germline values: CDR1 SGHNT, CDR2 YENEEA. CDR3 sequence reads: CASSGRLQVLHYGYTF. CDR3 coding DNA: TGTGCCAGCAGCGGCCGGCTACAGGTGCTACACTATGGCTACACCTTC.

This clone has a single count. The gene calls are TRBV5-1 and TRBJ1-4; possible D gene TRBD1, 6 bases. The ends were cut back, 0 bases at V and 7 bases at J, with 13 bases in the middle. The CDR3 has 15 amino acids. Germline loops: CDR1 SGHRS, CDR2 YFSETQ. The DNA for the CDR3 is TGCGCCAGCAGCTTGGGCAGGGGAGGGGTTGAAAAACTGTTTTTT. Its translation: CASSLGRGGVEKLFF.

DNA of the CDR3: TGTGCCAGCAACCCGACAGGGAAAGAAAAACTGTTTTTT. This codes for CASNPTGKEKLFF. The chain couples TRBV11-1 to TRBJ1-4; 7 positions agree with TRBD1. The germline V gene encodes CDR1 SGHAT and CDR2 FQDESV (reference sequence). V shed 7 bases, J shed 8 bases, and the junction held 7 bases outside the gene matches. The CDR3 loop spans 13 amino acids.